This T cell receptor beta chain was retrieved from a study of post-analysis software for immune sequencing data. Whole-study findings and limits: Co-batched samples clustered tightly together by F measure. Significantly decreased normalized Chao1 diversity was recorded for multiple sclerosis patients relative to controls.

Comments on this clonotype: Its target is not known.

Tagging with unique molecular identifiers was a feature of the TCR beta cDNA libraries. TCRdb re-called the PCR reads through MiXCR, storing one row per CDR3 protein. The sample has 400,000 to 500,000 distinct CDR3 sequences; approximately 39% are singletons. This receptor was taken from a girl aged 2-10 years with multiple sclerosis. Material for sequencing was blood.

In nucleotides, the CDR3 is TGCGCCAGCAGCCAAGTTGTTGTACGTCAGAGCACAGATACGCAGTATTTT. Its protein is CASSQVVVRQSTDTQYF. This chain joins TRBV4-3 and TRBJ2-3; D is unresolved. The V gene's germline CDR1 is LGHNA and CDR2 YSLEER. Trimming shortened V by 1 base and J by 0 bases, and 14 bases separated the two germline ends. The CDR3 consists of 17 residues.